This T cell receptor (beta chain) is drawn from a study of T cell repertoires in cytomegalovirus infection. This clonotype was detected only a few times. TCRdb used MiXCR to reprocess the reads, holding one entry per CDR3 protein. The sample records around 290,000 distinct CDR3 sequences, 20% to 30% being singletons. This CDR3 is 14 amino acids long. Trimming took off 8 bases at V and 5 bases at J, with 18 bases between the two ends. Germline V CDR1 and CDR2: LNHDA, SQIVND (reference sequence). The J gene is TRBJ1-1, the V gene TRBV19; D is possibly TRBD1 (6 bases). The sequence was collected from a human donor in good health (CMV status not recorded). Some clones in this sample may be carry-over from other donors' samples. The sequenced sample was PBMCs. The CDR3 loop reads CASHRQADGTEAFF. The CDR3 nucleotides read TGTGCCAGTCACCGACAGGCCGATGGGACTGAAGCTTTCTTT.